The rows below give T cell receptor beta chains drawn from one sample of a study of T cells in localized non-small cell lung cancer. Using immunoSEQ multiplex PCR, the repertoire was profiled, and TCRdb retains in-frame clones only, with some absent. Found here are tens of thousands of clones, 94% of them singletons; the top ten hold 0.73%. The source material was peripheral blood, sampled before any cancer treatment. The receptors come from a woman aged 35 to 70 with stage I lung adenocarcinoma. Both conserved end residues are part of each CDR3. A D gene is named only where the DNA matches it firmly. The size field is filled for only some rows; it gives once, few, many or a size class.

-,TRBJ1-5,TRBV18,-,TGTGCCAGCTCACAAACAAGGGCTAGCAATCAGCCCCAGCATTTT,CASSQTRASNQPQHF
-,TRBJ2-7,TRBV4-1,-,TGCGCCAGCAGCCAAGAAGGTGGGAACGAGCAGTACTTC,CASSQEGGNEQYF
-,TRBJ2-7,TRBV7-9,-,TGTGCCAGCAGCCTTACGACTAGTCGCTACGAGCAGTACTTC,CASSLTTSRYEQYF
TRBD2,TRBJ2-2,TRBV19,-,TGTGCCAGTAGTACCCGCCCGGGACTAGCGGGACGGGGGGTGTTGACCGGGGAGCTGTTTTTT,CASSTRPGLAGRGVLTGELFF
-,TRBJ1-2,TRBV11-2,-,TGTGCCAGCAGCCAGCTTAACTATGGCTACACCTTC,CASSQLNYGYTF
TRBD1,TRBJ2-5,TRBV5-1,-,TGCGCCAGCAGCTTATTACCCGGCACAGGGGATCCAACCCAAGAGACCCAGTACTTC,CASSLLPGTGDPTQETQYF
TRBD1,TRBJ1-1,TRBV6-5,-,TGTGCCAGCAGTTACGGGGACAGAGAACTGAACACTGAAGCTTTCTTT,CASSYGDRELNTEAFF
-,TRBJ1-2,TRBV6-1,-,TGTGCCAGCACCCTAGAGGAGGGTCTCGGCTATGGCTACACCTTC,CASTLEEGLGYGYTF
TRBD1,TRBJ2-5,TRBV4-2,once,TGTGCCAGCAGCCTGGGACAGGGAGGTTCCGAGACCCAGTACTTC,CASSLGQGGSETQYF
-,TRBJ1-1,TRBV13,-,TGTGCCAGCAGCTTATTAACAGGGACGTCGAACACTGAAGCTTTCTTT,CASSLLTGTSNTEAFF
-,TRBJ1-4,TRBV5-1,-,TGCGCCAGCAGCTTCGGGGGAACCGCAACTAATGAAAAACTGTTTTTT,CASSFGGTATNEKLFF
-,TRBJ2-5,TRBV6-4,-,TGTGCCATCCAACGTTCGGGGGCGGTTGCGGAGACCCAGTACTTC,CAIQRSGAVAETQYF
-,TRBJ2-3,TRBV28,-,TGTGCCAGCAGTCCCCTGGACGTGCCAGATACGCAGTATTTT,CASSPLDVPDTQYF
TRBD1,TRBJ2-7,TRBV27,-,TGTGCCAGCAGTTTAAACAGGGGCCACGAGCAGTACTTC,CASSLNRGHEQYF
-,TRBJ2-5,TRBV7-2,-,TGTGCCAGCAGTAGACAGGCAATTAACCAAGAGACCCAGTACTTC,CASSRQAINQETQYF
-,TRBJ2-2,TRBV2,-,TGTGCCAGCCGGGGCCCCGCGAACACCGGGGAGCTGTTTTTT,CASRGPANTGELFF
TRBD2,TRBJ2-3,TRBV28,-,TGTGCCAGCAGTTTCGACGGGAGGGCCCAGGATACGCAGTATTTT,CASSFDGRAQDTQYF
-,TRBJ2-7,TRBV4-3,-,TGCGCCAGCAGCCAAGATAGGACCTACGGGCAGTACTTC,CASSQDRTYGQYF
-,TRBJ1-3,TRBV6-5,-,TGTGCCAGCAGTTACGTGCGATCCTCTGGAAACACCATATATTTT,CASSYVRSSGNTIYF
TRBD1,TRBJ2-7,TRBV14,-,TGTGCCAGCAGCCTTGACAGGGGCAGCTCCTACGAGCAGTACTTC,CASSLDRGSSYEQYF
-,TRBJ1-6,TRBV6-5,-,TGTGCCAGCAGTTACGGGGGCTCCTATAATTCACCCCTCCACTTT,CASSYGGSYNSPLHF